The clone carrying this T cell receptor beta chain was counted ten times or more. The CDR3 spans 13 residues. Germline V CDR1 and CDR2: SGHDT, YYEEEE. With V trimmed by 2 bases and J by 13 bases, 7 bases remained unmatched. From the RT-PCR reads, TCRdb called clonotypes with MiXCR, one entry per CDR3 protein. The sample records more than 550,000 distinct CDR3 sequences, approximately 15% being singletons. The specimen was memory CD4+ T cells from blood. The receptor's source is a female donor in good health, serving as a healthy control. The V gene is TRBV5-6, the J gene TRBJ1-2; 11 positions match TRBD1. Here the CDR3 DNA reads TGTGCCAGCAGCTTACCCGGACAGGGGGCAATCACCTTC. Protein product: CASSLPGQGAITF.